These 13 T cell receptor beta chains came from one sample sequenced in a study of control samples from healthy donors and cancer patients. Produced via immunoSEQ multiplex PCR; TCRdb's table is partial and in-frame only. The profile shows under 450,000 clones, 90% of them singletons. What was sequenced was PBMCs. The receptors here all came from a man aged 40-49 years with head and neck cancer.

The gene calls are TRBV28 and TRBJ2-3; D may be TRBD1 or TRBD2 (6 bases each). The CDR3 length is 14 residues. Germline CDR1 and CDR2: MDHEN and SYDVKM. V dropped 5 bases and J dropped 3 bases, with 12 bases sitting between them. Here the CDR3 reads CASSEGGQTDTQYF. The CDR3 region has the DNA TGTGCCAGCAGTGAGGGGGGCCAAACAGATACGCAGTATTTT.

This chain connects TRBV29-1 to TRBJ2-7, with 7 bases fitting TRBD2. The CDR3 spans 14 residues. Germline V gene lookup returns CDR1 SQVTM and CDR2 ANQGSEA. Losses at the gene ends were 4 bases for V and 0 bases for J; bases not matched to a gene: 6. CDR3 region: CSVVGLAASYEQYF. The CDR3 bases are TGCAGCGTTGTAGGGCTAGCGGCCTCCTACGAGCAGTACTTC.

This clone was seen more than once but under ten times. The chain links TRBV6-5 to TRBJ2-7; D might be TRBD2 (6 bases). V lost 4 bases and J lost 7, with 17 bases in between. CDR1 is MNHEY, CDR2 SVGAGI, per germline. The CDR3 has 14 amino acids. The CDR3, as DNA: TGTGCCAGCAGTTTAGAGACGGGACTTTGGGAGCAGTACTTC. Protein product: CASSLETGLWEQYF.

The chain joins TRBV10-1 to TRBJ2-1, with 7 bases that match TRBD1. Germline CDR1 is WNHNN and CDR2 is SYGVQD (reference sequence). Trimming removed 5 bases from V and 0 bases from J; junction bases left unmatched: 16. This CDR3 has 19 amino acids. The chain's CDR3 is CASSTEPWTGLSSYNEQFF. CDR3 nucleotides: TGCGCCAGCAGTACCGAACCCTGGACAGGTCTAAGCTCCTACAATGAGCAGTTCTTC.

V is TRBV28 and J is TRBJ1-1; weak D call: TRBD1 (5 bases). The ends were cut back, 3 bases at V and 4 bases at J, with 12 bases in the middle. Germline V gives CDR1 MDHEN, CDR2 SYDVKM. The CDR3 is made up of 14 amino acids. The CDR3 nucleotides are TGTGCCAGCAGTTTCTTGGGGCGCGGCACTGAAGCTTTCTTT. As protein: CASSFLGRGTEAFF.

For this clone: In the same sample, other DNA sequences code for this CDR3. The chain couples TRBV27 to TRBJ1-2; 7 bases match TRBD1. Germline trimming cut 8 bases from V and 2 bases from J; bases unmatched to any gene: 2. This CDR3 contains 12 residues. The germline gives CDR1 MNHEY, CDR2 SMNVEV (reference sequence). CDR3 sequence reads: CASSRGNYGYTF. For the CDR3, the DNA is TGTGCCAGCTCCAGGGGGAACTATGGCTACACCTTC.

This rearrangement joins TRBV19 to TRBJ1-6; D may be TRBD1 (5 bases). The V gene's germline CDR1 is LNHDA and CDR2 SQIVND (reference sequence). This CDR3 is built from 16 residues. Trimming took 5 bases from V and 10 from J, leaving 21 bases between them. For the CDR3, the DNA is TGTGCCAGTAGTTTGACGCCGGGACTGGGAACATCACCCCTCCACTTT. Encoded protein: CASSLTPGLGTSPLHF. Full variable domain (rest looked up from reference TRBV19 and TRBJ1-6): DGGITQSPKYLFRKEGQNVTLSCEQNLNHDAMYWYRQDPGQGLRLIYYSQIVNDFQKGDIAEGYSVSREKKESFPLTVTSAQKNPTAFYLCASSLTPGLGTSPLHFGNGTRLTVT.

This clone was counted a single time. This chain connects TRBV7-9 to TRBJ1-1; D is uncertain. The V end lost 2 bases, the J end lost 1 base, and 5 bases lay between the germline ends. Per germline, CDR1 SEHNR and CDR2 FQNEAQ (reference sequence). The CDR3 is 13 residues long. CDR3 sequence (DNA): TGTGCCAGCAGCTTAAGAGAGAACACTGAAGCTTTCTTT. Translated: CASSLRENTEAFF. The whole variable domain, filled in from reference TRBV7-9 and TRBJ1-1, reads DTGVSQNPRHKITKRGQNVTFRCDPISEHNRLYWYRQTLGQGPEFLTYFQNEAQLEKSRLLSDRFSAERPKGSFSTLEIQRTEQGDSAMYLCASSLRENTEAFFGQGTRLTVV.

This clone was observed a single time. V usage is TRBV5-4 and J usage is TRBJ2-5, with 10 nucleotides matching TRBD2. With V trimmed by 4 bases and J by 5 bases, 14 bases remained unmatched. The CDR3 spans 17 residues. The germline gives CDR1 SGHNT, CDR2 YYREEE (reference sequence). CDR3 residues: CASSLRVASGGWETQYF. CDR3 sequence (DNA): TGTGCCAGCAGCCTCCGGGTGGCTAGCGGGGGTTGGGAGACCCAGTACTTC.

The chain couples TRBV5-1 to TRBJ1-2; TRBD1 matches at 7 bases. From germline, CDR1 is SGHRS and CDR2 YFSETQ. J lost 0 bases, V lost 3 bases, and 14 bases had no gene match. CDR3 length: 18 amino acids. CDR3 amino acids: CASSYPGGGQLANYGYTF. The CDR3, as DNA: TGCGCCAGCAGCTACCCCGGAGGGGGCCAGTTAGCTAACTATGGCTACACCTTC.

In its sample, this clone was seen once. This chain joins TRBV2 and TRBJ1-1; D may be TRBD1 (6 bases). CDR3 length equals 17 residues. The V end lost 4 bases, the J end lost 1 base, and 19 bases lay between the germline ends. CDR1 and CDR2 from the germline V gene are SNHLY and FYNNEI. The CDR3 loop reads CASSGGLYRERNTEAFF. The CDR3 coding sequence is TGTGCCAGCAGTGGGGGACTCTACAGGGAGAGGAACACTGAAGCTTTCTTT.

V is TRBV28 and J is TRBJ1-4; D is possibly TRBD1 (5 bases). Trimming stripped 4 bases from V and 7 bases from J, with 19 bases between. This CDR3 spans 16 amino acids. Per germline, CDR1 MDHEN and CDR2 SYDVKM. CDR3 sequence: CASSSPHLGGGEKLFF. CDR3 coding DNA: TGTGCCAGCAGTTCACCCCATTTGGGGGGTGGTGAAAAACTGTTTTTT.

This clone has only one observation. The chain carries TRBV21-1 and TRBJ2-2. TRBV21-1 is classified as a pseudogene. The CDR3 spans 14 residues. The CDR3 DNA follows: TGTGCCAGCAGCAATGGGGTAGAAACCGGGGAGCTGTTTTTT. It codes for CASSNGVETGELFF.